The 32 T cell receptor beta chains in this list originate from one sample, sequenced in a study of OX40 agonist ivuxolimab in advanced cancers. The method behind the library was the immunoSEQ multiplex PCR assay. In its TCRdb copy, this immuneACCESS table keeps in-frame sequences only and misses some clones. Where compared with another copy, unresolved V genes explain less than half of these, and the others have no known cause. The sample data list about 53,000 clones, and approximately 80% of these were observed just once. The ten largest clonotypes hold more than 1.1% of the sample. Sequenced material: CD4+ or CD8+ T cells sorted from blood, taken in a trial of the OX40 agonist ivuxolimab. The receptors here all came from an adult with an advanced solid tumor such as melanoma, head and neck, liver or kidney cancer.

The genes are TRBV5-4 and TRBJ2-7, with TRBD2 matching over 15 bases. Per the germline V gene, CDR1 is SGHNT and CDR2 is YYREEE (reference sequence). V dropped 3 bases and J dropped 0; count of bases not matched to a gene: 4. This CDR3 contains 17 residues. The CDR3: CASSYGLAGGSSYEQYF. CDR3 nucleotide sequence: TGTGCCAGCAGCTACGGACTAGCGGGAGGGAGCTCCTACGAGCAGTACTTC.

The CDR3 sequence: CASSKGQGTDTQYF. In nucleotides, the CDR3 is TGTGCCAGCAGTAAAGGACAGGGCACAGATACGCAGTATTTT. This chain connects TRBV25-1 to TRBJ2-3; 7 bases agree with TRBD1. Germline CDR1 and CDR2: MGHDK and SYGVNS. There are 14 residues in the CDR3. V trimming: 5 bases; J trimming: 1 base; junction bases outside the gene matches: 3.

The chain joins TRBV30 to TRBJ2-3; D uncertain. Trimming removed 1 base at V and 5 bases at J, with 4 bases between. This CDR3 region has 11 residues. Per germline, CDR1 GTSNPN and CDR2 SVGIG (reference sequence). The chain's CDR3 is CAWSEQDTQYF. CDR3 nucleotides: TGTGCCTGGAGTGAACAAGATACGCAGTATTTT.

This chain connects TRBV7-9 to TRBJ1-1; D not certain. The length of the CDR3 is 15 residues. Germline lookup yields CDR1 SEHNR and CDR2 FQNEAQ (reference sequence). Trimming removed 0 bases at V and 0 bases at J, with 8 bases between. Here the CDR3 DNA reads TGTGCCAGCAGCTTAGCGGAGGGCTTGAACACTGAAGCTTTCTTT. This encodes CASSLAEGLNTEAFF.

Only a few counts were recorded for this clone. This chain uses TRBV11-2 with TRBJ2-4, with D unresolved. V lost 0 bases and J 7 bases, leaving 13 bases between the germline ends. CDR3 length: 15 residues. Per the germline V gene, CDR1 is SGHAT and CDR2 is FQNNGV. CDR3 sequence reads: CASSLEMGGINIQYF. CDR3 coding DNA: TGTGCCAGCAGCTTAGAGATGGGTGGGATTAACATTCAGTACTTC. Drawing the rest from reference TRBV11-2 and TRBJ2-4, the complete variable domain is EAGVAQSPRYKIIEKRQSVAFWCNPISGHATLYWYQQILGQGPKLLIQFQNNGVVDDSQLPKDRFSAERLKGVDSTLKIQPAKLEDSAVYLCASSLEMGGINIQYFGAGTRLSVL.

This chain uses TRBV7-9 with TRBJ2-7, with 11 positions matching TRBD2. This CDR3 region has 16 residues. V shed 5 bases and J 4 bases; nucleotides not matched to a gene: 10. Germline-derived CDR1 and CDR2 are SEHNR and FQNEAQ (reference sequence). The CDR3 spells CASSPLEASGRYEQYF. CDR3 in DNA: TGTGCCAGCAGCCCCTTGGAGGCTAGCGGGAGGTACGAGCAGTACTTC.

The chain links TRBV4-1 to TRBJ1-2, with D perhaps matching TRBD1 (6 bases). Germline V gene lookup returns CDR1 MGHRA and CDR2 YSYEKL. V lost 1 base to trimming and J lost 4 bases, with 13 bases between them. This CDR3 comprises 15 residues. CDR3 sequence: CASSQGQVGGYGYTF. CDR3 nucleotides: TGCGCCAGCAGCCAAGGACAGGTCGGTGGCTATGGCTACACCTTC.

This rearrangement joins TRBV29-1 to TRBJ2-5; TRBD1 agrees at 7 bases. The V gene's germline CDR1 is SQVTM and CDR2 ANQGSEA. V was pared by 1 base and J by 4 bases, with 9 bases of the junction left unmatched. The CDR3 is made up of 15 amino acids. CDR3 nucleotide sequence: TGCAGCGTTGAAGGGGGAAGGACAGGAGGAGAGACCCAGTACTTC. Amino acids: CSVEGGRTGGETQYF.

V and J are TRBV25-1 and TRBJ2-1; TRBD1 matches 9 bases. J lost 4 bases, V lost 4 bases, and 8 bases had no gene match. Looked up from germline, CDR1 is MGHDK and CDR2 is SYGVNS. The CDR3 consists of 16 residues. The CDR3 region has the DNA TGTGCCAGCAGTGGTTTAGGACAGGGGCCTTACAATGAGCAGTTCTTC. Its translation: CASSGLGQGPYNEQFF.

The chain combines TRBV11-1 with TRBJ1-6, with 7 positions matching TRBD1. The length of the CDR3 is 18 residues. The junction had 7 bases not matched to a gene; V was cut back by 1 base and J by 1 base. The germline CDR1 and CDR2 sequences are SGHAT and FQDESV (reference sequence). The CDR3 bases are TGTGCCAGCAGCTTAGGCGGGACAGCAGCATCCTATAATTCACCCCTCCACTTT. It encodes CASSLGGTAASYNSPLHF.

V is TRBV30 and J is TRBJ1-1; D is unresolved. Trimming took off 2 bases at V and 0 bases at J, with 1 base between the two ends. This CDR3 region has 11 residues. Germline V gives CDR1 GTSNPN, CDR2 SVGIG (reference sequence). The CDR3 nucleotides are TGTGCCTGGAGTATGAACACTGAAGCTTTCTTT. Translating gives CAWSMNTEAFF.

The V and J genes are TRBV19 and TRBJ2-5; D may match TRBD1 or TRBD2 (6 bases each). CDR3 length equals 13 residues. The V and J ends lost 9 bases and 5 bases respectively, with 16 bases between them. The germline CDR1 and CDR2 sequences are LNHDA and SQIVND (reference sequence). CDR3 sequence (DNA): TGTGCCAGCCGGGGGCTAGGGGTGGAGACCCAGTACTTC. This translates into CASRGLGVETQYF.

V gene TRBV15 combines with J gene TRBJ2-7; 9 bases map to TRBD1. The CDR3 runs to 15 residues. CDR1 is LNHNV, CDR2 YYDKDF, per germline (reference sequence). J lost 6 bases, V lost 3 bases, and 9 bases had no gene match. The CDR3 DNA reads as TGTGCCACCAGCAGTGGGGGGACAGGGTGGGGCGAGCAGTACTTC. It encodes CATSSGGTGWGEQYF.

The chain recombines TRBV30 with TRBJ1-1, with D unclear. The CDR3 is 10 amino acids. Germline values: CDR1 GTSNPN, CDR2 SVGIG (reference sequence). Trimming pared 8 bases from V and 9 bases from J, leaving 13 bases between. CDR3 amino acids: CAGGRVQAFF. The CDR3 bases are TGTGCCGGCGGGAGGGTACAAGCTTTCTTT.

This sequence joins TRBV7-2 and TRBJ2-2; D is uncertain. The V gene's germline CDR1 is SGHTA and CDR2 FQGNSA. The length of the CDR3 is 12 residues. V shed 4 bases and J shed 9 bases, with 9 bases lying between them. The CDR3 loop reads CASSWVPRELFF. In nucleotides, the CDR3 is TGTGCCAGCAGCTGGGTTCCTCGGGAGCTGTTTTTT.

The CDR3 DNA sequence: TGTGCCAGCAGCCCCGTAGGACAGGGGGCGTATGGCTACACCTTC. The encoded protein is CASSPVGQGAYGYTF. The V and J genes are TRBV11-2 and TRBJ1-2; 11 nucleotides align to TRBD1. V dropped 5 bases and J dropped 5; count of bases not matched to a gene: 7. This CDR3 is 15 amino acids long. The germline V gene has CDR1 SGHAT and CDR2 FQNNGV.

The rearrangement uses TRBV7-2 and TRBJ2-4, with unresolved D. From germline, CDR1 is SGHTA and CDR2 FQGNSA. V gave up 1 base and J gave up 0 bases, with 4 bases separating them. The CDR3 runs 14 residues. The CDR3 sequence is CASSLGLAKNIQYF. The DNA for the CDR3 is TGTGCCAGCAGCTTAGGCTTAGCCAAAAACATTCAGTACTTC. The full variable domain, completed using reference TRBV7-2 and TRBJ2-4, is GAGVSQSPSNKVTEKGKDVELRCDPISGHTALYWYRQSLGQGLEFLIYFQGNSAPDKSGLPSDRFSAERTGGSVSTLTIQRTQQEDSAVYLCASSLGLAKNIQYFGAGTRLSVL.

The chain carries TRBV7-2 and TRBJ2-2; D is uncertain. The germline gives CDR1 SGHTA, CDR2 FQGNSA. Deletions cut 1 base from V and 5 bases from J, with 14 bases between. The CDR3 runs 16 residues. This chain's CDR3 is CASSLEGSRTTGELFF. CDR3 coding DNA: TGTGCCAGCAGCTTAGAGGGCAGCCGAACTACCGGGGAGCTGTTTTTT. The full variable domain, its missing parts supplied by reference TRBV7-2 and TRBJ2-2, is GAGVSQSPSNKVTEKGKDVELRCDPISGHTALYWYRQSLGQGLEFLIYFQGNSAPDKSGLPSDRFSAERTGGSVSTLTIQRTQQEDSAVYLCASSLEGSRTTGELFFGEGSRLTVL.

The rearrangement links TRBV11-2 to TRBJ2-5; D may be TRBD1 or TRBD2 (6 bases each). From germline, CDR1 is SGHAT and CDR2 FQNNGV. Trimming removed 1 base from V and 6 bases from J, with 12 bases in between. The CDR3 sequence is 14 residues long. CDR3 sequence reads: CASSLVGGAKTQYF. DNA of the CDR3: TGTGCCAGCAGCTTAGTCGGGGGCGCCAAGACCCAGTACTTC.

This chain joins TRBV5-8 and TRBJ2-7; TRBD2 agrees at 12 bases. V gave up 7 bases and J gave up 3 bases; unmatched junction bases: 5. Germline CDR1 SGHTS, CDR2 YDEGEE. CDR3 size: 14 residues. CDR3 nucleotide sequence: TGTGCCAGCCGCGTGACTAGCGGGAGCTACGAGCAGTACTTC. Translating gives CASRVTSGSYEQYF.

The chain is built from TRBV10-3 and TRBJ2-5; tentatively, D is TRBD2 (5 bases). The CDR3 sequence is 15 residues long. Germline lookup yields CDR1 ENHRY and CDR2 SYGVKD. Trimming took 8 bases from V and 3 from J, leaving 19 bases between them. CDR3: CAISRIGDGEETQYF. The CDR3 DNA sequence: TGTGCCATCTCCCGGATCGGGGATGGGGAAGAGACCCAGTACTTC.

J is TRBJ1-1 and V is TRBV30, with 9 bases that match TRBD1. The CDR3 extends over 15 amino acids. Losses at the gene ends were 4 bases for V and 3 bases for J; bases not matched to a gene: 9. CDR1 and CDR2 from the germline V gene are GTSNPN and SVGIG (reference sequence). The CDR3 sequence is CAWTYRGQRDTEAFF. The CDR3 nucleotides are TGTGCCTGGACCTACAGGGGGCAAAGGGACACTGAAGCTTTCTTT.

The rearrangement uses TRBV18 and TRBJ1-5; the D gene is possibly TRBD1 (6 bases). The V gene lost 5 bases and the J gene lost 12 bases, with 20 bases spanning the gap. The CDR3 is 14 amino acids. Germline CDR1 is KGHSH and CDR2 is LQKENI. CDR3 nucleotides: TGTGCCAGCTCAGGGACCGGGGGCACCAGTCACCAGCATTTT. Protein sequence: CASSGTGGTSHQHF.

The genes are TRBV25-1 and TRBJ2-7; D assignment may be TRBD1 or TRBD2 (6 bases each). The CDR3 is 14 residues long. CDR1 is MGHDK and CDR2 is SYGVNS in the germline V gene. The ends were cut back, 0 bases at V and 2 bases at J, with 8 bases in the middle. The CDR3: CASSEYGGTYEQYF. The CDR3 region has the DNA TGTGCCAGCAGTGAATACGGGGGCACCTACGAGCAGTACTTC.

The chain couples TRBV6-1 to TRBJ1-5, with a possible D match to TRBD1 (6 bases). The CDR3 contains 14 residues. Germline CDR1 is MNHNS and CDR2 is SASEGT. V was clipped by 6 bases and J by 11 bases, with 20 bases between them. The CDR3 spells CASSATGPPRAQHF. The CDR3 nucleotides are TGTGCCAGCAGCGCGACAGGCCCCCCTAGGGCCCAGCATTTT.

The chain has TRBV30 and TRBJ1-3; D is perhaps TRBD1 (5 bases). Looked up from germline, CDR1 is GTSNPN and CDR2 is SVGIG (reference sequence). The length of the CDR3 is 13 residues. The V gene lost 4 bases and the J gene lost 2 bases, with 9 bases spanning the gap. CDR3 amino acids: CAWTKTAGNTIYF. CDR3 nucleotide sequence: TGTGCCTGGACCAAGACAGCTGGAAACACCATATATTTT.

The chain couples TRBV5-5 to TRBJ2-1, with D possibly TRBD1 on 6 matching bases. Trimming took off 1 base at V and 8 bases at J, with 16 bases between the two ends. The CDR3 extends over 15 amino acids. CDR1 and CDR2 from the germline V gene are SGHKS and YYEKEE (reference sequence). The CDR3 loop reads CASSLTGRKIDEQFF. CDR3 sequence (DNA): TGTGCCAGCAGCTTGACAGGGCGCAAAATCGATGAGCAGTTCTTC. The full variable domain, its missing parts supplied by reference TRBV5-5 and TRBJ2-1, is DAGVTQSPTHLIKTRGQQVTLRCSPISGHKSVSWYQQVLGQGPQFIFQYYEKEERGRGNFPDRFSARQFPNYSSELNVNALLLGDSALYLCASSLTGRKIDEQFFGPGTRLTVL.

This clone was detected only a few times. The J gene is TRBJ2-3, the V gene TRBV7-9, with TRBD1 as a possible D gene (6 bases). V shed 9 bases and J shed 3 bases, with 19 bases lying between them. Germline loops: CDR1 SEHNR, CDR2 FQNEAQ (reference sequence). The CDR3 is 15 amino acids. The CDR3 region has the DNA TGTGCCAGTAGCAACAGGGAGTTGCGGACAGATACGCAGTATTTT. This codes for CASSNRELRTDTQYF.

This sequence joins TRBV5-5 and TRBJ2-7; TRBD2 matches at 9 bases. Germline CDR1 and CDR2: SGHKS and YYEKEE (reference sequence). The CDR3 length is 15 residues. J gave up 3 bases and V 2 bases, and 6 bases lay outside the gene matches. CDR3 sequence: CASSFQAGGNYEQYF. The DNA for the CDR3 is TGTGCCAGCAGCTTTCAGGCGGGGGGGAACTACGAGCAGTACTTC.

The chain uses TRBV7-3 and TRBJ2-1; 14 bases agree with TRBD2. This CDR3 has 17 residues. V shed 1 base and J 7 bases; nucleotides not matched to a gene: 6. Germline loops: CDR1 SGHTA, CDR2 FQGTGA. The CDR3 nucleotides read TGTGCCAGCAGCTTAAGGGGTGGGACTAGCGGGAGAAATGAGCAGTTCTTC. This gives the protein CASSLRGGTSGRNEQFF.

DNA for the CDR3: TGTGCCTGGAGCCCGGGACAGATGAACACTGAAGCTTTCTTT. Amino acid sequence: CAWSPGQMNTEAFF. This chain joins TRBV30 and TRBJ1-1; the match to TRBD1 covers 7 bases. Germline CDR1 is GTSNPN and CDR2 is SVGIG (reference sequence). The CDR3 length is 14 residues. Trimming cost V 3 bases and J 0 bases; bases outside gene matches: 4.

This clone was counted ten times or more. This specimen includes other DNA sequences encoding the same CDR3. The genes are TRBV18 and TRBJ2-2; 11 bases align to TRBD2. This CDR3 spans 16 amino acids. Germline assignment: CDR1 KGHSH and CDR2 LQKENI. V shed 3 bases, J shed 4 bases, and the junction held 4 bases outside the gene matches. CDR3 in DNA: TGTGCCAGCTCACCCCCTCTAGCGGGAGGCACCGGGGAGCTGTTTTTT. It yields the protein CASSPPLAGGTGELFF.